Below, 18 T cell receptor beta chains from the same sample are listed, as sequenced in a study of PD-1 blockade in classical Hodgkin lymphoma. The time point denotes: newly diagnosed, previously untreated cHL patient sample. Negative magnetic selection isolated CD4+ T cells from thawed PBMCs. Sequencing used immunoSEQ multiplex PCR; TCRdb keeps in-frame clones, though not all of them. The sample carries under 20,000 clones, over 80% recorded once. Sequenced sample: CD4+ T cells from blood. Every receptor here comes from a human donor with classical Hodgkin lymphoma.

This chain links TRBV6-6 with TRBJ2-1; D possibly corresponds to TRBD2 (5 bases). Germline V gives CDR1 MNHNY, CDR2 SVGAGI (reference sequence). The CDR3 sequence is 13 residues long. The V and J ends lost 2 bases and 7 bases respectively, with 9 bases between them. CDR3 amino acids: CASSYATRNEQFF. CDR3 in DNA: TGTGCCAGCAGTTACGCAACTAGAAATGAGCAGTTCTTC.

This clone was observed a single time. Other DNA sequences from this sample encode an identical CDR3 as well. The rearrangement links TRBV27 to TRBJ1-5; D gene unclear. CDR1 and CDR2 from the germline V gene are MNHEY and SMNVEV (reference sequence). The CDR3 is 13 amino acids. Trimming shortened V by 2 bases and J by 0 bases, and 2 bases separated the two germline ends. The CDR3 sequence is CASSLGSNQPQHF. The CDR3 coding sequence is TGTGCCAGCAGTTTAGGTAGCAATCAGCCCCAGCATTTT.

The J gene is TRBJ1-1, the V gene TRBV7-8; D uncertain. The CDR3 covers 13 residues. V lost 1 base to trimming and J lost 3 bases, with 6 bases between them. Germline V lookup: CDR1 SGHVS, CDR2 FQNEAQ. CDR3 bases: TGTGCCAGCAGCTTAGGTGGGGACACTGAAGCTTTCTTT. Its protein product is CASSLGGDTEAFF. Full variable domain (missing parts from reference TRBV7-8 and TRBJ1-1): GAGVSQSPRYKVAKRGQDVALRCDPISGHVSLFWYQQALGQGPEFLTYFQNEAQLDKSGLPSDRFFAERPEGSVSTLKIQRTQQEDSAVYLCASSLGGDTEAFFGQGTRLTVV.

This clone was recorded a few times. The chain couples TRBV10-3 to TRBJ1-1, with D tentatively TRBD1 (5 bases). Between the trimmed V and J ends, which lost 4 bases and 5 bases, there was a span of 5 bases. Germline values: CDR1 ENHRY, CDR2 SYGVKD. The CDR3 contains 11 residues. CDR3 residues: CAISGGTEAFF. Written as DNA, the CDR3 is TGTGCCATCAGTGGGGGGACTGAAGCTTTCTTT.

The chain employs TRBV2 and TRBJ2-5; D call uncertain. V gave up 2 bases and J gave up 3 bases, with 13 bases separating them. In germline, CDR1 is SNHLY, CDR2 FYNNEI. This CDR3 is 15 amino acids long. DNA of the CDR3: TGTGCCAGCAGTGAATTACTTAGCTCCGAAGAGACCCAGTACTTC. Its protein is CASSELLSSEETQYF.

This CDR3 is CASSLDYINEQFF. CDR3 bases: TGTGCCAGCAGCTTAGACTACATCAATGAGCAGTTCTTC. This chain joins TRBV7-3 and TRBJ2-1, with D possibly being TRBD2 (5 bases). Germline V lookup: CDR1 SGHTA, CDR2 FQGTGA. The V gene lost 2 bases and the J gene lost 6 bases, with 8 bases spanning the gap. The CDR3 runs to 13 residues.

The V gene is TRBV7-9, the J gene TRBJ2-5; a possible D gene is TRBD2 (5 bases). The germline gives CDR1 SEHNR, CDR2 FQNEAQ (reference sequence). CDR3 length: 15 residues. With 7 bases removed from V and 1 base from J, the gap between germline ends came to 16 bases. The CDR3 region is CASNRGEMIQETQYF. Here the CDR3 DNA reads TGTGCCAGCAACCGTGGGGAGATGATCCAAGAGACCCAGTACTTC.

This clone was observed once. This rearrangement joins TRBV27 to TRBJ2-7; a possible D gene is TRBD2 (5 bases). Germline V lookup: CDR1 MNHEY, CDR2 SMNVEV (reference sequence). This CDR3 is 16 amino acids long. With 6 bases removed from V and 3 bases from J, the gap between germline ends came to 21 bases. The CDR3 DNA follows: TGTGCCAGCAGCCGCGCGACCTCAGCGGTCTACTACGAGCAGTACTTC. It encodes CASSRATSAVYYEQYF.

The CDR3 nucleotides are TGTGCCAGCAGTTACTCACCAGGCTCCTACGAGCAGTACTTC. Amino acid sequence: CASSYSPGSYEQYF. This chain connects TRBV6-5 to TRBJ2-7, with D hard to call. V was pared by 0 bases and J by 0 bases, with 6 bases between. Germline loops: CDR1 MNHEY, CDR2 SVGAGI. CDR3 size: 14 residues.

The chain employs TRBV19 and TRBJ1-1, with 7 positions matching TRBD1. Germline trimming cut 5 bases from V and 5 bases from J; bases unmatched to any gene: 5. The CDR3 totals 13 residues. Germline CDR1 and CDR2: LNHDA and SQIVND (reference sequence). DNA for the CDR3: TGTGCCAGTAGTCTACCAGGGGGGACTGAAGCTTTCTTT. The encoded protein is CASSLPGGTEAFF.

The gene calls are TRBV13 and TRBJ2-3; 9 positions agree with TRBD1. V lost 3 bases, J lost 3 bases, and 4 bases stayed unmatched. Looked up from germline, CDR1 is PRHDT and CDR2 is FYEKMQ (reference sequence). This CDR3 spans 15 amino acids. CDR3 nucleotides: TGTGCCAGCAGCTTTATGGGGACAGGGACAGATACGCAGTATTTT. It is translated as CASSFMGTGTDTQYF.

The rearrangement uses TRBV27 and TRBJ1-2; D remains ambiguous. Germline V gene sequence: CDR1 MNHEY, CDR2 SMNVEV (reference sequence). The CDR3 is 13 amino acids. V was shortened by 8 bases and J by 4 bases, with 14 bases between the two germline ends. The chain's CDR3 is CASRTFAGYGYTF. CDR3 bases: TGTGCCAGCCGGACGTTCGCCGGCTATGGCTACACCTTC.

Only one count was recorded for this clone. The chain uses TRBV19 and TRBJ1-3; D perhaps matches TRBD1 (6 bases). Trimming removed 1 base from V and 0 bases from J, with 10 bases in between. CDR3 size: 16 residues. The germline V gene encodes CDR1 LNHDA and CDR2 SQIVND (reference sequence). The CDR3 DNA is TGTGCCAGTAGTATAGGGGACACTATCTCTGGAAACACCATATATTTT. This sequence encodes CASSIGDTISGNTIYF.

The chain recombines TRBV19 with TRBJ2-1; 12 positions agree with TRBD2. CDR3 length equals 14 residues. Germline assignment: CDR1 LNHDA and CDR2 SQIVND (reference sequence). The junction had 9 bases not matched to a gene; V was cut back by 11 bases and J by 7 bases. Here the CDR3 reads CASLAGGRWNEQFF. CDR3 bases: TGTGCCTCGCTAGCGGGAGGGCGTTGGAATGAGCAGTTCTTC.

The gene calls are TRBV6-5 and TRBJ2-7, with 8 bases matching TRBD2. CDR3 length equals 15 residues. Germline CDR1 MNHEY, CDR2 SVGAGI. The ends lost 3 bases at V and 2 bases at J; junction bases unmatched: 6. The CDR3 DNA reads TGTGCCAGCAGTTATTCGATAGCGGGAACCTACGAGCAGTACTTC. It codes for CASSYSIAGTYEQYF.

The V call is TRBV19, the J call TRBJ2-7; TRBD2 matches at 8 bases. Per the germline V gene, CDR1 is LNHDA and CDR2 is SQIVND (reference sequence). Trimming removed 5 bases from V and 2 bases from J; junction bases left unmatched: 8. The CDR3 loop spans 15 amino acids. The CDR3 sequence: CASSASIAGPYEQYF. The CDR3 nucleotides are TGTGCCAGTAGTGCGTCAATAGCGGGGCCCTACGAGCAGTACTTC.

V and J are TRBV7-9 and TRBJ1-2; D gene ambiguous. CDR3 length: 14 residues. The germline V and J ends were trimmed by 5 bases and 0 bases, with 10 bases remaining between them. Looked up from germline, CDR1 is SEHNR and CDR2 is FQNEAQ (reference sequence). The CDR3 DNA reads as TGTGCCAGCAGCGTACCCCAATCTAACTATGGCTACACCTTC. Residues: CASSVPQSNYGYTF.

In regard to this clone: Other DNA variants within this sample encode the same CDR3. The chain recombines TRBV15 with TRBJ1-1; D gene unclear. CDR1 and CDR2 (germline): LNHNV, YYDKDF (reference sequence). The CDR3 is 14 amino acids. With 0 bases removed from V and 2 bases from J, the gap between germline ends came to 7 bases. The CDR3 loop reads CATSRDLGNTEAFF. The CDR3 DNA reads TGTGCCACCAGCAGAGATCTCGGTAACACTGAAGCTTTCTTT. Full variable domain (rest looked up from reference TRBV15 and TRBJ1-1): DAMVIQNPRYQVTQFGKPVTLSCSQTLNHNVMYWYQQKSSQAPKLLFHYYDKDFNNEADTPDNFQSRRPNTSFCFLDIRSPGLGDTAMYLCATSRDLGNTEAFFGQGTRLTVV.